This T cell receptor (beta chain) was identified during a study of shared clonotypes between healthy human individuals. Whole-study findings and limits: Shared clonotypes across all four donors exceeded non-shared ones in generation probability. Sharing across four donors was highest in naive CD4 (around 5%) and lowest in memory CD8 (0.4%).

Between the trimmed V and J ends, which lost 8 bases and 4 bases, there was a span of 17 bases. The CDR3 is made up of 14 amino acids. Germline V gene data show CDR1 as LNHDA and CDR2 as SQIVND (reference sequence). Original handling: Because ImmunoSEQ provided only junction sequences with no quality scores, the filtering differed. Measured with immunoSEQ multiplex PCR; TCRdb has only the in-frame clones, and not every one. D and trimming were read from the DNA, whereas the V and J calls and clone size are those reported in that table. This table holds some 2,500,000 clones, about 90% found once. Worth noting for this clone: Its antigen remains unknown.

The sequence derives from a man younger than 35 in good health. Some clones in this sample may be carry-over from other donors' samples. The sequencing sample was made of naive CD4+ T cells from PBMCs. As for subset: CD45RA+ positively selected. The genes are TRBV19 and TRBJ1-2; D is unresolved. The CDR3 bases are TGTGCCAGTTCCCTACCAGCATACTTCTATGGCTACACCTTC. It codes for CASSLPAYFYGYTF. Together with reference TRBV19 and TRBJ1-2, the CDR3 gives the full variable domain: DGGITQSPKYLFRKEGQNVTLSCEQNLNHDAMYWYRQDPGQGLRLIYYSQIVNDFQKGDIAEGYSVSREKKESFPLTVTSAQKNPTAFYLCASSLPAYFYGYTFGSGTRLTVV.